The rows below give T cell receptor beta chains drawn from one sample of a study of T cell responses to AZD1222 COVID-19 vaccine. Sequencing was performed with immunoSEQ multiplex PCR; in TCRdb, only in-frame clones are kept and a portion is missing. The profile covers 130,000 to 150,000 clones, with roughly 90% appearing a single time and 1.1% to 1.5% taken by the ten largest. This material consisted of peripheral blood, taken on day 0 of AZD1222 vaccination. These receptors came from an adult in good health. The CDR3 runs from the conserved cysteine through the conserved F or W.

V gene | CDR3 protein
TRBV7-2 | CASSSTHRSGNTIYF
TRBV5-4 | CASSAGLAGEETQYF
TRBV7-2 | CASSPGQGWRTDTQYF
TRBV5-1 | CASSSRGEGSYEQYF
TRBV12-5 | CASGHPEGGDIQYF
TRBV6-2/TRBV6-3 | CASSYGDRDSYEQYF
TRBV4-3 | CASSYGSGSSDEQFF
TRBV13 | CASSSTGLAAYTGELFF
TRBV6-2/TRBV6-3 | CASSSSGGAHEQYF
TRBV7-2 | CASSPGQPLAKNIQYF
TRBV6-6 | CASIGEGFQPQHF
TRBV6-5 | CASRHTGGRETQYF
TRBV11-3 | CASSLGQGARNEQFF
TRBV12-3/TRBV12-4 | CASTPNVGETQYF
TRBV10-3 | CAISDSLNTEAFF
TRBV5-1 | CASSRTGVENSPLHF
TRBV28 | CASTPVDRQTGNTIYF
TRBV2 | CASSEERQVIYEQYF
TRBV11-2 | CASSLDGWWEASSYNEQFF
TRBV4-3 | CASSQLGTSNTGELFF
TRBV2 | CASSVYGSNEQFF
TRBV10-3 | CAISAEKHGANEKLFF
TRBV6-2/TRBV6-3 | CASSWFAAPSVYEQYF
TRBV7-9 | CASRTGRAEAFF
TRBV20-1 | CSAPKQETQYF
TRBV25-1 | CASSGLAGGGFSTDTQYF
TRBV7-6 | CASSLDLGGGRSNQPQHF
TRBV27 | CASSPTDNQPQHF
TRBV2 | CAISPGTTRPYTDTQYF
TRBV7-6 | CASSQGPSYEQYF
TRBV9 | CASTPRGDGVSMNEQFF
TRBV30 | CAWSSGTGSYEQYF
TRBV5-6 | CASTPGRGLTYGYTF
TRBV1 | CTSAQGQGTANYGYTF
TRBV7-2 | CASSLIGARGEAFF
TRBV24-1 | CATSDSEQGSYNEQFF
TRBV12-3/TRBV12-4 | CASRGGGYTEAFF
TRBV9 | CASSPGQRNTEAFF
TRBV10-2 | CASSDRGINYGYTF
TRBV6-5 | CASSFETGSLGTEAFF
TRBV5-4 | CASSLLGADTQYF
TRBV12-3/TRBV12-4 | CASSFKNYGYTF
TRBV7-7 | CASSPHQAGGIEKLFF
TRBV19 | CASSKRVGTEAFF
TRBV16 | CASSQSWAGYNEKLFF
TRBV5-1 | CASSFRGYEQYF
TRBV30 | CAWSVLTSGTNEQFF
TRBV2 | CASSESRSPAF
TRBV24-1 | CATKVIYPGQGLMIAGANVLTF
TRBV28 | CAIGGAYGYTF
TRBV28 | CASSQLGQPQHF
TRBV5-1 | CASSRGAGRGIYNEQFF
TRBV6-1 | CASSEGNRGRSPLHF
TRBV3-1/TRBV3-2 | CASSQELPGALPGELFF